A single sample is the source of the 11 T cell receptor beta chains below, sequenced in a study of blood T cells in healthy people across ages. A sample-barcoded 5' primer and a J-beta primer mix were used in a second PCR of about 6 to 12 cycles. MiXCR, applied by TCRdb to the 5' RACE reads, yields one record per CDR3 protein. The sample lists about 930,000 distinct CDR3 sequences, about 27% seen once, with 9.5% to 13% in the top ten. The data also belong to a second study, concerning T cells of mothers and their children.

Sequencing used blood. All receptors come from a middle-aged woman in good health.

In regard to this clonotype: A read error may be the cause here, since a much bigger clone is one base away. This chain joins TRBV28 and TRBJ2-1, with 7 bases aligning to TRBD1. The CDR3 is 16 residues long. The J segment lost 10 bases and the V segment lost 2 bases, leaving 14 bases of the junction unmatched. Germline CDR1 MDHEN, CDR2 SYDVKM. CDR3 residues: CASSLPPWTGPYEQFF. CDR3 in DNA: TGTGCCAGCAGTTTACCACCTTGGACAGGACCCTACGAGCAGTTCTTC.

This clonotype was detected a few times. The CDR3, as DNA: TGTGCCAGCAGTTGGGACAGGGCAACCTACGAGCAGTACTTC. Translation gives CASSWDRATYEQYF. V gene TRBV7-2 combines with J gene TRBJ2-7; 9 nucleotides align to TRBD1. CDR3 length: 14 residues. CDR1 is SGHTA and CDR2 is FQGNSA in the germline V gene. V shed 6 bases, J shed 2 bases, and the junction held 5 bases outside the gene matches.

At least ten counts were recorded for this clonotype. The V call is TRBV28, the J call TRBJ2-5; the D is unclear. V lost 3 bases and J lost 2, with 19 bases in between. Germline CDR1 is MDHEN and CDR2 is SYDVKM. The CDR3 is 17 amino acids. CDR3 DNA sequence: TGTGCCAGCAGTTTCCAATCCAACCGGCCTTGGCAAGAGACCCAGTACTTC. Amino acid sequence: CASSFQSNRPWQETQYF.

This clonotype was recorded a few times. The chain combines TRBV27 with TRBJ1-2, with D possibly being TRBD1 (6 bases). Trimming pared 6 bases from V and 3 bases from J, leaving 17 bases between. Germline V gene data show CDR1 as MNHEY and CDR2 as SMNVEV (reference sequence). The CDR3 covers 15 residues. The CDR3 sequence is CASSSQGGSYYGYTF. The CDR3 DNA reads as TGTGCCAGCAGCTCCCAAGGGGGGTCCTACTATGGCTACACCTTC.

This chain connects TRBV19 to TRBJ1-4, with D possibly TRBD1 on 5 matching bases. Between the trimmed V and J ends, which lost 3 bases and 8 bases, there was a span of 16 bases. CDR3 length equals 15 residues. Germline lookup yields CDR1 LNHDA and CDR2 SQIVND (reference sequence). In nucleotides, the CDR3 is TGTGCCAGTAGTATGCTACAGGCTATGGGGGAAAAACTGTTTTTT. Protein sequence: CASSMLQAMGEKLFF.

In its sample, this clonotype was seen once. The chain joins TRBV28 to TRBJ2-5; D gene uncertain. V was cut by 6 bases and J by 5 bases, with 13 bases left in between. The germline gives CDR1 MDHEN, CDR2 SYDVKM. The CDR3 runs to 13 residues. CDR3 sequence (DNA): TGTGCCAGCAGACCCGACAATTGGGAGACCCAGTACTTC. Encoded protein: CASRPDNWETQYF.

The genes are TRBV6-2 or TRBV6-3 and TRBJ2-1; D tentatively fits TRBD1 or TRBD2 (5 bases each). Germline-derived CDR1 and CDR2 are MNHEY and SVGEGT. The V and J ends lost 3 bases and 10 bases respectively, with 13 bases between them. This CDR3 is 13 amino acids long. The CDR3 DNA reads TGTGCCAGCAGTTATATGAGGGGCTCCGAGCAGTTCTTC. Residues: CASSYMRGSEQFF.

The chain is built from TRBV7-3 and TRBJ1-2, with unresolved D. The V gene's germline CDR1 is SGHTA and CDR2 FQGTGA. The CDR3 sequence is 13 residues long. The V end lost 5 bases, the J end lost 8 bases, and 15 bases lay between the germline ends. This CDR3 reads CASSADRTGGYTF. Written as DNA, the CDR3 is TGTGCCAGCAGCGCCGACCGGACGGGGGGCTACACCTTC.

This clonotype came up many times. The chain recombines TRBV7-9 with TRBJ1-2, with 7 bases lining up with TRBD1. This CDR3 contains 14 residues. With 6 bases clipped from V and 3 bases from J, the junction kept 7 bases outside the gene matches. The germline V gene has CDR1 SEHNR and CDR2 FQNEAQ (reference sequence). CDR3 DNA sequence: TGTGCCAGCAGTTCACGTACAGGGGACTATGGCTACACCTTC. Protein: CASSSRTGDYGYTF. Supplemented by reference TRBV7-9 and TRBJ1-2, the full variable domain reads DTGVSQNPRHKITKRGQNVTFRCDPISEHNRLYWYRQTLGQGPEFLTYFQNEAQLEKSRLLSDRFSAERPKGSFSTLEIQRTEQGDSAMYLCASSSRTGDYGYTFGSGTRLTVV.

This clonotype was seen many times. The chain has TRBV27 and TRBJ2-7; D is perhaps TRBD1 (5 bases). The CDR3 covers 15 residues. V lost 5 bases to trimming and J lost 2 bases, with 16 bases between them. Germline V CDR1 and CDR2: MNHEY, SMNVEV (reference sequence). The CDR3 DNA reads as TGTGCCAGCAGTCTAAAGACAAAAGGGGCCTACGAGCAGTACTTC. Translating gives CASSLKTKGAYEQYF.

This chain uses TRBV6-4 with TRBJ1-1, with D perhaps matching TRBD1 (5 bases). CDR1 is MRHNA and CDR2 is SNTAGT in the germline V gene. Trimming took 0 bases from V and 4 from J, leaving 12 bases between them. CDR3 size: 15 residues. DNA of the CDR3: TGTGCCAGCAGTGACTCGAATGGGGGGGGCACTGAAGCTTTCTTT. Its protein product is CASSDSNGGGTEAFF.